This is a list of T cell receptor beta chains from one sample in a study of regulatory T cells in long-lasting Graves disease. Each CDR3 protein gets one entry after TCRdb re-called the multiplex PCR reads with MiXCR. The repertoire holds under 250,000 distinct CDR3 sequences, with roughly 19% as singletons. The same specimen was also included in a second study, on T cells in Graves' hyperthyroidism and ophthalmopathy.

This sample comprised peripheral blood mononuclear cells (PBMCs), obtained at new diagnosis, from a patient treated with antithyroid drugs. The receptors here all came from a woman in her twenties or thirties with Graves disease. Each CDR3 is given with its conserved first and last residue. D genes are given only for firm matches. Size values are once, few and many counts, or a class for expanded clones, and some rows have none.

D gene: .; V gene: TRBV4-1; J gene: TRBJ1-2; clone size: many; CDR3 DNA: TGCGCCAGCAGCCAAGTAGAGGGGACCAGCTATGGCTACACCTTC; CDR3 protein: CASSQVEGTSYGYTF
D gene: .; V gene: TRBV16; J gene: TRBJ1-4; clone size: many; CDR3 DNA: TGTGCCAGCAGCCAATTCAACGAAAAACTGTTTTTT; CDR3 protein: CASSQFNEKLFF
D gene: .; V gene: TRBV7-2; J gene: TRBJ2-2; clone size: few; CDR3 DNA: TGTGCCAGCAGCTTAGGGGTCGGGGCCCGGAGTACCGGGGAGCTGTTTTTT; CDR3 protein: CASSLGVGARSTGELFF
D gene: .; V gene: TRBV20-1; J gene: TRBJ2-2; clone size: many; CDR3 DNA: TGCAGTGCTAGGACGGGACCCTCCTTGAACACCGGGGAGCTGTTTTTT; CDR3 protein: CSARTGPSLNTGELFF
D gene: .; V gene: TRBV6-1; J gene: TRBJ2-5; clone size: many; CDR3 DNA: TGTGCCAGCAGTATAAGCGGAAAAGGGGAGACCCAGTACTTC; CDR3 protein: CASSISGKGETQYF
D gene: .; V gene: TRBV19; J gene: TRBJ1-5; clone size: many; CDR3 DNA: TGTGCCAGTACCGATAGGGGCAATCAGCCCCAGCATTTT; CDR3 protein: CASTDRGNQPQHF
D gene: .; V gene: TRBV2; J gene: TRBJ2-7; clone size: many; CDR3 DNA: TGTGCCAGCAGTGAAGCACACCGCTACGAGCAGTACTTC; CDR3 protein: CASSEAHRYEQYF
D gene: TRBD1; V gene: TRBV2; J gene: TRBJ2-1; clone size: .; CDR3 DNA: TGTGCCAGCAGTGGTAGACAACAGGGGAATGAGCAGTTCTTC; CDR3 protein: CASSGRQQGNEQFF
D gene: .; V gene: TRBV7-3; J gene: TRBJ2-3; clone size: .; CDR3 DNA: TGTGCCAGCAGCCCCAGGTACCCAGGGGAAGGCACAGATACGCAGTATTTT; CDR3 protein: CASSPRYPGEGTDTQYF
D gene: .; V gene: TRBV28; J gene: TRBJ1-3; clone size: many; CDR3 DNA: TGTGCCAGCAGTCCCAAAAACACCATATATTTT; CDR3 protein: CASSPKNTIYF
D gene: .; V gene: TRBV11-2; J gene: TRBJ2-7; clone size: .; CDR3 DNA: TGTGCCAGCAGCTTACGAGGGTTTGGCAGGGTTGAGTACGAGCAGTACTTC; CDR3 protein: CASSLRGFGRVEYEQYF
D gene: .; V gene: TRBV6-2/TRBV6-3; J gene: TRBJ2-3; clone size: many; CDR3 DNA: TGTGCCAGCAGCCCTACCTATGATACGCAGTATTTT; CDR3 protein: CASSPTYDTQYF
D gene: TRBD2; V gene: TRBV4-1; J gene: TRBJ2-1; clone size: many; CDR3 DNA: TGCGCCAGCAGCCCTCTTTCCAGCGGGAGGCCTGGTGAGCAGTTCTTC; CDR3 protein: CASSPLSSGRPGEQFF
D gene: .; V gene: TRBV28; J gene: TRBJ1-2; clone size: many; CDR3 DNA: TGTGCCAGCAGGCGCCCCCAGGGTCGCCTCTATGGCTACACCTTC; CDR3 protein: CASRRPQGRLYGYTF
D gene: .; V gene: TRBV7-6; J gene: TRBJ2-1; clone size: many; CDR3 DNA: TGTGCCAGCAGCTTCGGACTTAGTTCGGGCGATGAGCAGTTCTTC; CDR3 protein: CASSFGLSSGDEQFF
D gene: .; V gene: TRBV28; J gene: TRBJ2-1; clone size: many; CDR3 DNA: TGTGCCAGCTTGCAGGGTCGGAATGGGCAGTTCTTC; CDR3 protein: CASLQGRNGQFF
D gene: TRBD1; V gene: TRBV28; J gene: TRBJ1-4; clone size: many; CDR3 DNA: TGTGCCAGCAGTACGGACAGGGGGCCCTTCGGCACTAATGAAAAACTGTTTTTT; CDR3 protein: CASSTDRGPFGTNEKLFF
D gene: TRBD1; V gene: TRBV30; J gene: TRBJ2-1; clone size: many; CDR3 DNA: TGTGCCTGTCGCCTCCCGGGACAGGGGATAAATGAGCAGTTCTTC; CDR3 protein: CACRLPGQGINEQFF
D gene: .; V gene: TRBV27; J gene: TRBJ2-7; clone size: .; CDR3 DNA: TGTGCCAGCTCACCCTCGGAGCGCGAGCAGTACTTC; CDR3 protein: CASSPSEREQYF
D gene: TRBD1; V gene: TRBV24-1; J gene: TRBJ2-3; clone size: .; CDR3 DNA: TGTGCCACCAGTGATCCCTTGGGACAGGGGAATCTTGGAGCAGATACGCAGTATTTT; CDR3 protein: CATSDPLGQGNLGADTQYF
D gene: TRBD1; V gene: TRBV5-5; J gene: TRBJ1-1; clone size: .; CDR3 DNA: TGTGCCAGCAGCTTGGCCGGACAGGGAGGGAACACTGAAGCTTTCTTT; CDR3 protein: CASSLAGQGGNTEAFF
D gene: .; V gene: TRBV6-1; J gene: TRBJ2-7; clone size: many; CDR3 DNA: TGTGCCAGCAGCAGTATAGAAGGGAGCTCCTACGAGCAGTACTTC; CDR3 protein: CASSSIEGSSYEQYF
D gene: .; V gene: TRBV6-2/TRBV6-3; J gene: TRBJ2-7; clone size: few; CDR3 DNA: TGTGCCAGCAGTTTCGTACAGGGAACCAACTACGAGCAGTACTTC; CDR3 protein: CASSFVQGTNYEQYF
D gene: TRBD2; V gene: TRBV20-1; J gene: TRBJ2-2; clone size: many; CDR3 DNA: TGCAGTGCGCCAACTAGCGGGAGCGGTGGCGGGGAGCTGTTTTTT; CDR3 protein: CSAPTSGSGGGELFF
D gene: .; V gene: TRBV28; J gene: TRBJ1-4; clone size: many; CDR3 DNA: TGTGCCAGCAGTCTGCCCGAAGGGGGGAATGAAAAACTGTTTTTT; CDR3 protein: CASSLPEGGNEKLFF
D gene: TRBD2; V gene: TRBV12-3/TRBV12-4; J gene: TRBJ2-5; clone size: many; CDR3 DNA: TGTGCCAGCAGCCCTTCCATGGGGCTAGCGGGAGGGGTCCAAGAGACCCAGTACTTC; CDR3 protein: CASSPSMGLAGGVQETQYF
D gene: .; V gene: TRBV15; J gene: TRBJ2-7; clone size: many; CDR3 DNA: TGTGCCACCAGCAGAGCTCGAGGGGGTCCGAGCTCCTACGAGCAGTACTTC; CDR3 protein: CATSRARGGPSSYEQYF
D gene: .; V gene: TRBV6-5; J gene: TRBJ1-5; clone size: many; CDR3 DNA: TGTGCCAGCAGTTACTCGAGGACGGCGGGAAGCAATCAGCCCCAGCATTTT; CDR3 protein: CASSYSRTAGSNQPQHF
D gene: TRBD2; V gene: TRBV13; J gene: TRBJ2-7; clone size: many; CDR3 DNA: TGTGCCAGCAGTCCCCAGGCTAGCGGAACCTACGAGCAGTACTTC; CDR3 protein: CASSPQASGTYEQYF
D gene: .; V gene: TRBV6-2/TRBV6-3; J gene: TRBJ2-2; clone size: many; CDR3 DNA: TGTGCCAGCAGTTCAGGGTTGGGCACCGGGGAGCTGTTTTTT; CDR3 protein: CASSSGLGTGELFF
D gene: .; V gene: TRBV18; J gene: TRBJ1-5; clone size: .; CDR3 DNA: TGTGCCAGCTCACCCCGGGCCGGGAATCAGCCCCAGCATTTT; CDR3 protein: CASSPRAGNQPQHF
D gene: .; V gene: TRBV5-1; J gene: TRBJ1-1; clone size: many; CDR3 DNA: TGCGCCAGCAGCTTAGGGGCTTCGACTGAAGCTTTCTTT; CDR3 protein: CASSLGASTEAFF
D gene: .; V gene: TRBV15; J gene: TRBJ2-1; clone size: many; CDR3 DNA: TGTGCCACCAGCAGAGACTTGCACAATGAGCAGTTCTTC; CDR3 protein: CATSRDLHNEQFF
D gene: .; V gene: TRBV20-1; J gene: TRBJ2-7; clone size: many; CDR3 DNA: TGCAGTGCTAGCAGGGGGGGGGCTGGCGAGCAGTACTTC; CDR3 protein: CSASRGGAGEQYF
D gene: .; V gene: TRBV18; J gene: TRBJ2-3; clone size: many; CDR3 DNA: TGTGCCAGCTCACCAAAATCAACAGATACGCAGTATTTT; CDR3 protein: CASSPKSTDTQYF
D gene: .; V gene: TRBV18; J gene: TRBJ2-7; clone size: few; CDR3 DNA: TGTGCCAGCTCACCACGGCCGATGGGCGAGCAGTACTTC; CDR3 protein: CASSPRPMGEQYF
D gene: .; V gene: TRBV6-2/TRBV6-3; J gene: TRBJ1-2; clone size: many; CDR3 DNA: TGTGCCAGCAGTGAAAGTCCAGGGTCTGGCGGTGGCTACACCTTC; CDR3 protein: CASSESPGSGGGYTF
D gene: .; V gene: TRBV12-5; J gene: TRBJ2-3; clone size: many; CDR3 DNA: TGTGCTAGTGTCCAGGGACCAAGCGGTACGCAGTATTTT; CDR3 protein: CASVQGPSGTQYF
D gene: .; V gene: TRBV3-1; J gene: TRBJ1-2; clone size: many; CDR3 DNA: TGTGCCAGCAGCCAAGGAATGGCGACACCGAATGGCTACACCTTC; CDR3 protein: CASSQGMATPNGYTF
D gene: .; V gene: TRBV11-3; J gene: TRBJ2-7; clone size: many; CDR3 DNA: TGTGCCAGCAGCCCCGCGGGCTACGAGCAGTACTTC; CDR3 protein: CASSPAGYEQYF
D gene: .; V gene: TRBV7-9; J gene: TRBJ2-1; clone size: many; CDR3 DNA: TGTGCCAGCAGCTTTGCCTACAATGAGCAGTTCTTC; CDR3 protein: CASSFAYNEQFF
D gene: TRBD1; V gene: TRBV27; J gene: TRBJ1-2; clone size: .; CDR3 DNA: TGTGCCAGCAGTTATCGACAGGGTCATGGCTACACCTTC; CDR3 protein: CASSYRQGHGYTF
D gene: TRBD1; V gene: TRBV9; J gene: TRBJ2-3; clone size: .; CDR3 DNA: TGTGCCAGCAGCGCCGGGACAGGGGTAAGAGATACGCAGTATTTT; CDR3 protein: CASSAGTGVRDTQYF
D gene: .; V gene: TRBV11-2; J gene: TRBJ2-4; clone size: .; CDR3 DNA: TGTGCCAGCAGCTTAATGGGGGATCTAGCCAAAAACATTCAGTACTTC; CDR3 protein: CASSLMGDLAKNIQYF
D gene: TRBD1; V gene: TRBV6-4; J gene: TRBJ1-2; clone size: many; CDR3 DNA: TGTGCCAGCAGATTGATGACAGGGGCACTTCATGTACTCTATGGCTACACCTTC; CDR3 protein: CASRLMTGALHVLYGYTF
D gene: TRBD2; V gene: TRBV12-3/TRBV12-4; J gene: TRBJ2-7; clone size: .; CDR3 DNA: TGTGCCAGCAGTTTACTAGCGGGAAATGGTGAGCAGTACTTC; CDR3 protein: CASSLLAGNGEQYF
D gene: .; V gene: TRBV25-1; J gene: TRBJ2-7; clone size: .; CDR3 DNA: TGTGCCAGCAGTGAACTGGGGTTTCCCTACGAGCAGTACTTC; CDR3 protein: CASSELGFPYEQYF
D gene: TRBD2; V gene: TRBV11-2; J gene: TRBJ2-7; clone size: many; CDR3 DNA: TGTGCCAGCAGCCTACCGGGACTAGCGTCCTACGAGCAGTACTTC; CDR3 protein: CASSLPGLASYEQYF
D gene: .; V gene: TRBV24-1; J gene: TRBJ2-5; clone size: many; CDR3 DNA: TGTGCCACCAGTGAGGGCCATAAAGGGGAGACCCAGTACTTC; CDR3 protein: CATSEGHKGETQYF
D gene: TRBD1; V gene: TRBV28; J gene: TRBJ2-5; clone size: .; CDR3 DNA: TGTGCCAGCAGCCCTGACAGGGGGGACCAAGAGACCCAGTACTTC; CDR3 protein: CASSPDRGDQETQYF
D gene: TRBD2; V gene: TRBV5-1; J gene: TRBJ2-7; clone size: many; CDR3 DNA: TGCGCCAGCAGCGCGGGACTAGCGGGGCGTACCTACGAGCAGTACTTC; CDR3 protein: CASSAGLAGRTYEQYF
D gene: .; V gene: TRBV20-1; J gene: TRBJ2-7; clone size: many; CDR3 DNA: TGCAGTGCTCGAGGCGGAGGCCGGCTCTACGAGCAGTACTTC; CDR3 protein: CSARGGGRLYEQYF
D gene: .; V gene: TRBV2; J gene: TRBJ1-2; clone size: many; CDR3 DNA: TGTGCCAGCAGTGAAGCGTCAGGGAACGGCTACACCTTC; CDR3 protein: CASSEASGNGYTF
D gene: .; V gene: TRBV18; J gene: TRBJ1-5; clone size: many; CDR3 DNA: TGTGCCAGCTCACCGGATCCCGACCCTAATCAGCCCCAGCATTTT; CDR3 protein: CASSPDPDPNQPQHF